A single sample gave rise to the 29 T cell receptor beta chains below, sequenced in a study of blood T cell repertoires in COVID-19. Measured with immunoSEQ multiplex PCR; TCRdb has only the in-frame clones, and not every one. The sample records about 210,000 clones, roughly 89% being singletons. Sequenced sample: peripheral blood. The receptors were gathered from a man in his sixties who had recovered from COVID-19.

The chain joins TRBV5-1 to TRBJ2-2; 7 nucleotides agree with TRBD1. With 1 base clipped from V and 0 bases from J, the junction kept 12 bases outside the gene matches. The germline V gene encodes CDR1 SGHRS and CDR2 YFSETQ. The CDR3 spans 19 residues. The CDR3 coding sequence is TGCGCCAGCAGCTTGAGGCCCGGGACAGCACTTTCGAACACCGGGGAGCTGTTTTTT. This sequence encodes CASSLRPGTALSNTGELFF.

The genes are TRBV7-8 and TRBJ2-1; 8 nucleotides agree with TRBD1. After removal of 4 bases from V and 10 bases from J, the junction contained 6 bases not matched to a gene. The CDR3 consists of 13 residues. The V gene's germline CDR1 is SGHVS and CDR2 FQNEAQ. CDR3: CASSYQGAIEQFF. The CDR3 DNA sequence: TGTGCCAGCAGCTACCAGGGGGCGATCGAGCAGTTCTTC.

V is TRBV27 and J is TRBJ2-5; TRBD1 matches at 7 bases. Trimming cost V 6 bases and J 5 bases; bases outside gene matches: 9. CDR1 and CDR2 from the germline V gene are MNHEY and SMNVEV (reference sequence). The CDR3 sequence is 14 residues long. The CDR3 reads CASSHPGTDETQYF. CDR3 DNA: TGTGCCAGCAGCCACCCCGGGACAGATGAGACCCAGTACTTC.

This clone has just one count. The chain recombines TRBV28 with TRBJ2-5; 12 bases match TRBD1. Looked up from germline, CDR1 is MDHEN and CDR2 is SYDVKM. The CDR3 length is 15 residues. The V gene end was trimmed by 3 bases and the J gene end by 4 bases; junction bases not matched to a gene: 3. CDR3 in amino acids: CASSLGQGAGETQYF. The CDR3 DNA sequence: TGTGCCAGCAGTTTGGGACAGGGGGCAGGAGAGACCCAGTACTTC.

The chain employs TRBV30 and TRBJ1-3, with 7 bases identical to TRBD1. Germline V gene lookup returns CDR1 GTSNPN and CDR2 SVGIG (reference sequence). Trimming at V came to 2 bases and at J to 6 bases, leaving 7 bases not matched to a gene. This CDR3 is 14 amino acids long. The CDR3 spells CAWSFPGQKNTIYF. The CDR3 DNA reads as TGTGCCTGGAGTTTCCCGGGACAGAAAAACACCATATATTTT.

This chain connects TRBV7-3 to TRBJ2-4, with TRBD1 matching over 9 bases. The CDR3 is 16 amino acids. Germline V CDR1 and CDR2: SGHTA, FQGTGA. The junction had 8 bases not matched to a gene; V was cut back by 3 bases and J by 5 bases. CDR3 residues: CASSLGPTGGQNIQYF. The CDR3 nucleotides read TGTGCCAGCAGCTTGGGGCCGACAGGGGGGCAAAACATTCAGTACTTC.

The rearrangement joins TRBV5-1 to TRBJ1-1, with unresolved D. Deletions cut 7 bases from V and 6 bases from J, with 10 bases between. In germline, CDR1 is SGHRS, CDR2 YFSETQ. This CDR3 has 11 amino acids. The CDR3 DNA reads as TGCGCCAGCCGGGAGGTATCTGAAGCTTTCTTT. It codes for CASREVSEAFF.

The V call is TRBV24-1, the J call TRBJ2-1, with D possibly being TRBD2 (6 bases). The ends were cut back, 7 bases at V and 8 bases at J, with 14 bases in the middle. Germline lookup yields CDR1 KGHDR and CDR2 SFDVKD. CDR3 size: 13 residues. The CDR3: CATSRDWGDEQFF. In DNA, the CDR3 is TGTGCCACCAGCCGGGACTGGGGGGATGAGCAGTTCTTC.

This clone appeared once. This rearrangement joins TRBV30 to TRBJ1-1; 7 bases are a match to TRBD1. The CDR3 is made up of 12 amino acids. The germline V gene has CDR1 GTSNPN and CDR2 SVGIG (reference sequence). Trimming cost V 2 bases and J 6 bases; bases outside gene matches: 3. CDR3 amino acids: CAWSPQGPEAFF. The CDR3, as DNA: TGTGCCTGGAGTCCACAGGGGCCTGAAGCTTTCTTT.

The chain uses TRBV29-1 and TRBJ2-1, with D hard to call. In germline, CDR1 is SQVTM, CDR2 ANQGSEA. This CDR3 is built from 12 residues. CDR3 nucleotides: TGCAGTAAAAGGAGCTCCTACAATGAGCAGTTCTTC. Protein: CSKRSSYNEQFF.

CDR3 amino acids: CASSLAPDILWTAGNTIYF. The DNA of the CDR3 is TGCGCCAGCAGCTTGGCACCCGATATCCTTTGGACAGCTGGAAACACCATATATTTT. This chain uses TRBV5-1 with TRBJ1-3; D possibly corresponds to TRBD1 (6 bases). Germline V gene sequence: CDR1 SGHRS, CDR2 YFSETQ. Trimming removed 0 bases from V and 2 bases from J, with 21 bases in between. The CDR3 extends over 19 amino acids.

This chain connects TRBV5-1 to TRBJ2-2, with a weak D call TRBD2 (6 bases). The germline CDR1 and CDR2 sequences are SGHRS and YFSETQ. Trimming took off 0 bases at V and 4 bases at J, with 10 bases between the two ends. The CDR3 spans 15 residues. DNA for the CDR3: TGCGCCAGCAGCTTGGCCTTGGAGGGCACCGGGGAGCTGTTTTTT. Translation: CASSLALEGTGELFF.

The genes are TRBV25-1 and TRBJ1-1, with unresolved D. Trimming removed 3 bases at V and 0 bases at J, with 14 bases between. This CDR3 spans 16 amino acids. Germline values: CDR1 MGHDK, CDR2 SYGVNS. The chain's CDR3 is CASSESGRFVNTEAFF. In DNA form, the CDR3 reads TGTGCCAGCAGTGAGTCTGGGAGGTTCGTGAACACTGAAGCTTTCTTT.

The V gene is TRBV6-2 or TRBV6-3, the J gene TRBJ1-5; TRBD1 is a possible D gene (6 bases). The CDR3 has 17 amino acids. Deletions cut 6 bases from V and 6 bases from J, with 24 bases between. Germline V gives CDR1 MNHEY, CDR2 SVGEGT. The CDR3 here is CASRPGGAQGVTQPQHF. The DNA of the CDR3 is TGTGCCAGCAGACCTGGTGGGGCACAGGGTGTAACTCAGCCCCAGCATTTT.

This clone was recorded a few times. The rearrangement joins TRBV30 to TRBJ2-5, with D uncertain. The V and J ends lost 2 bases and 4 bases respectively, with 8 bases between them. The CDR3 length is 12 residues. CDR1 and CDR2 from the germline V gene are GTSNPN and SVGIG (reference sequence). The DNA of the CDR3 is TGTGCCTGGAGTAGAGTTGGAGAGACCCAGTACTTC. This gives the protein CAWSRVGETQYF.

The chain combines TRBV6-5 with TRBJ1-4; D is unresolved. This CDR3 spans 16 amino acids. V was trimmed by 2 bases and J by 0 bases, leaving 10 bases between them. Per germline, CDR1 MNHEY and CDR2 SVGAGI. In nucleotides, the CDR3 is TGTGCCAGCAGTTACGACACCCGAGCAACTAATGAAAAACTGTTTTTT. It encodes CASSYDTRATNEKLFF.

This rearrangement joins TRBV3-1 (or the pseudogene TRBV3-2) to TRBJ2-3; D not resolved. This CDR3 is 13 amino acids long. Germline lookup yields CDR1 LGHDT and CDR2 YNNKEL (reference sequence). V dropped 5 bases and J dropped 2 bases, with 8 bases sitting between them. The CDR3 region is CASSAVNTDTQYF. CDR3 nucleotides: TGTGCCAGCAGCGCGGTAAACACAGATACGCAGTATTTT.

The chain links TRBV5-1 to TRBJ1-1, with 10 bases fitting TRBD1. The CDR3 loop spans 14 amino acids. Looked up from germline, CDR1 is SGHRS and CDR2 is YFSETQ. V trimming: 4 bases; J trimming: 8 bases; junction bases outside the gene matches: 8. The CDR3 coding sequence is TGCGCCAGCAGCCTCAGGACAGGGGGAACAGAAGCTTTCTTT. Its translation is CASSLRTGGTEAFF.

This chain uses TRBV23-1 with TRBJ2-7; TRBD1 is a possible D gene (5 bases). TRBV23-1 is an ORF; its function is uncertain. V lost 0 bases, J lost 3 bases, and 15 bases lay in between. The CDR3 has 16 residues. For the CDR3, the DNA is TGCGCCAGCAGTCAATCCCCGGAGTGGGGCGACTACGAGCAGTACTTC. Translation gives CASSQSPEWGDYEQYF.

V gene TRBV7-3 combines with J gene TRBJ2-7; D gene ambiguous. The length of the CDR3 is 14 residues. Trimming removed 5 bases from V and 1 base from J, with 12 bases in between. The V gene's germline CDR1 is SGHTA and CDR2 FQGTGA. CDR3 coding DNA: TGTGCCAGCAGCCTTATACCGGTTTCCTACGAGCAGTACTTC. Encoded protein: CASSLIPVSYEQYF. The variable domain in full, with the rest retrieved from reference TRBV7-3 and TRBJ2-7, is GAGVSQTPSNKVTEKGKYVELRCDPISGHTALYWYRQSLGQGPEFLIYFQGTGAADDSGLPNDRFFAVRPEGSVSTLKIQRTERGDSAVYLCASSLIPVSYEQYFGPGTRLTVT.

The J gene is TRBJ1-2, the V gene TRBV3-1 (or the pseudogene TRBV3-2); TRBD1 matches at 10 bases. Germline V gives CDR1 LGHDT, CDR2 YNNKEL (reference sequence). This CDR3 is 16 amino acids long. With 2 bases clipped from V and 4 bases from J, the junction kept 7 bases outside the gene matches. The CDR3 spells CASSQLGTGVIYGYTF. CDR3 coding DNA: TGTGCCAGCAGCCAACTAGGGACAGGGGTTATCTATGGCTACACCTTC.

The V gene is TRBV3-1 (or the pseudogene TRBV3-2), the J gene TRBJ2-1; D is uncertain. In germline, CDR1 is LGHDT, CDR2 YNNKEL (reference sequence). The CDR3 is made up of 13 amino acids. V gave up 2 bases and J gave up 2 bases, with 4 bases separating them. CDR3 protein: CASSQLPYNEQFF. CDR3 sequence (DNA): TGTGCCAGCAGCCAACTTCCCTACAATGAGCAGTTCTTC.

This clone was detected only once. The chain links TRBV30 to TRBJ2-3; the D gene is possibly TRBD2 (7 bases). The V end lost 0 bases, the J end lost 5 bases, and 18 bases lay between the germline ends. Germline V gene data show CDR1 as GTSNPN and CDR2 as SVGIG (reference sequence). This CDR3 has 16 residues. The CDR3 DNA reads TGTGCCTGGAGTGTACTCGGTGGGGGGGCTGAAGATACGCAGTATTTT. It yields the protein CAWSVLGGGAEDTQYF.

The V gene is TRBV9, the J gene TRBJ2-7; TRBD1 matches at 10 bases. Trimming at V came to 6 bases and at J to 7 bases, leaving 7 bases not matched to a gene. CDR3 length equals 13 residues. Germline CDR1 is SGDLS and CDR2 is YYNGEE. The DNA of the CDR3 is TGTGCCAGCAACCGGGGACAGGGGCGAGAGCAGTACTTC. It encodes CASNRGQGREQYF.

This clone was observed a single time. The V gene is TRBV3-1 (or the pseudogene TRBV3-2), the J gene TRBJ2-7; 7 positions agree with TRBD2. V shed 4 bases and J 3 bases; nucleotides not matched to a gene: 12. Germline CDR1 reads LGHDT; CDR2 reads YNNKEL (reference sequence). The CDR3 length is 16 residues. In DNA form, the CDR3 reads TGTGCCAGCAGCCCCCCCTTTCTAGCGGTGGGCTACGAGCAGTACTTC. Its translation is CASSPPFLAVGYEQYF.

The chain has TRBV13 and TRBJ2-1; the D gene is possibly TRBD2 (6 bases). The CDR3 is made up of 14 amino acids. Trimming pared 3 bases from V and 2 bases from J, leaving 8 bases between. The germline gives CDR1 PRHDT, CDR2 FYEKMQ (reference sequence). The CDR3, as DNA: TGTGCCAGCAGCTTTGCGGGAACCTACAATGAGCAGTTCTTC. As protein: CASSFAGTYNEQFF.

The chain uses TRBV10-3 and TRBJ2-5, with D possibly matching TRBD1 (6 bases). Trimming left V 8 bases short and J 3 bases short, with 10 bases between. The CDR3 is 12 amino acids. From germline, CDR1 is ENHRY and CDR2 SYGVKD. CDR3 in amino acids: CAIGTSEETQYF. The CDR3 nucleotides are TGTGCCATCGGGACATCAGAAGAGACCCAGTACTTC.

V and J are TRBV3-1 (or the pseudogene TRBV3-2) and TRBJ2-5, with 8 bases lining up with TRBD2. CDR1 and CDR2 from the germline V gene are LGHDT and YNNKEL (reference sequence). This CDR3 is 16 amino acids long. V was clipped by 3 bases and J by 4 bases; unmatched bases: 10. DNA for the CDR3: TGTGCCAGCAGCCACGTAGCGGGATGGAGTATAGAGACCCAGTACTTC. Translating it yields CASSHVAGWSIETQYF.

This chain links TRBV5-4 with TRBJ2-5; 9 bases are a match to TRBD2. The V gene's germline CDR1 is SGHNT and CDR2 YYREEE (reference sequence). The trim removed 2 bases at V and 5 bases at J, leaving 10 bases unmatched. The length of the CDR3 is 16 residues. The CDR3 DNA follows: TGTGCCAGCAGCTTCGGTAGCGGGAGTGTCCGGGAGACCCAGTACTTC. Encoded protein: CASSFGSGSVRETQYF.